This T cell receptor beta chain was profiled in a study of blood T cell repertoires in COVID-19. About the study: Sites across the United States, Italy and Spain contributed samples from acute and convalescent COVID-19. PBMCs, B-cell-depleted T cells, or T cells were the source of the cDNA or gDNA that made up the material.

Original processing notes: Reference gene primer amplification gave nucleated cell count estimates. The data were produced by immunoSEQ multiplex PCR, yet TCRdb's version contains in-frame clones alone and is incomplete. The DNA was the basis for D and trimming; V, J and clone size are from that table. The sample lists hundreds of thousands of clones; approximately 86% were seen once. Trimming took 9 bases from V and 0 from J, leaving 14 bases between them. The CDR3 is made up of 14 amino acids. Germline V gives CDR1 LNHDA, CDR2 SQIVND (reference sequence). This clone was observed a handful of times. The sequenced sample was peripheral blood. The origin of this receptor is an elderly woman with acute or convalescent COVID-19. The rearrangement joins TRBV19 to TRBJ1-2, with D possibly TRBD1 on 5 matching bases. Here the CDR3 DNA reads TGTGCCAGCGACATCGGGGGAACTAACTATGGCTACACCTTC. It codes for CASDIGGTNYGYTF.